This T cell receptor beta chain stems from a study of blood T cell repertoires in COVID-19. Study information: PBMCs, B-cell-depleted T cells, or T cells were the source of the cDNA or gDNA that made up the material.

In the authors' methods: Amplification of reference gene primers was used by the study to estimate nucleated cell counts. Using immunoSEQ multiplex PCR, the repertoire was profiled, and TCRdb retains in-frame clones only, with some absent. V and J calls and clone size follow that table, whereas D and trimming were derived from the DNA. The top ten hold around 6.8% of the sample, which has roughly 170,000 clones, approximately 84% seen once. This CDR3 spans 15 amino acids. The germline V gene has CDR1 MNHEY and CDR2 SVGAGI. V lost 4 bases and J lost 2; bases outside the gene matches: 4. This TCR derives from a human donor in a cohort sampled during active COVID-19. The material sequenced was peripheral blood. The chain employs TRBV6-5 and TRBJ2-7; 11 nucleotides match TRBD2. The CDR3 spells CASSSVAGGAYEQYF. The CDR3 DNA reads as TGTGCCAGCAGTTCCGTAGCGGGGGGGGCCTACGAGCAGTACTTC.